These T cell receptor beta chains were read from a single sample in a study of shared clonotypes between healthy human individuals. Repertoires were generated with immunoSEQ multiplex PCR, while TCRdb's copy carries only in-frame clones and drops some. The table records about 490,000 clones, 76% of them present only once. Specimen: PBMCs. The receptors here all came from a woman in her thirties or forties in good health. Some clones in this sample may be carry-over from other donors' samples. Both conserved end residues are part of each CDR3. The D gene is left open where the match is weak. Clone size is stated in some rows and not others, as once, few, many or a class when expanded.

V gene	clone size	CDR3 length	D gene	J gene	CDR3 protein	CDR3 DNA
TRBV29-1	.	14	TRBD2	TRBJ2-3	CSVDLAGDLDTQYF	TGCAGCGTTGATCTCGCGGGAGACTTAGATACGCAGTATTTT
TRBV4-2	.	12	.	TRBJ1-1	CASSQDDREAFF	TGTGCCAGCAGCCAAGATGACCGTGAAGCTTTCTTT
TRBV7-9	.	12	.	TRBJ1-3	CASSSTGNTIYF	TGTGCCAGCAGCAGCACTGGAAACACCATATATTTT
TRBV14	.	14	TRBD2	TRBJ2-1	CASSPGLADNEQFF	TGTGCCAGCAGCCCAGGACTAGCGGACAATGAGCAGTTCTTC
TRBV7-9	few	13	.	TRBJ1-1	CASSSQVNTEAFF	TGTGCCAGCAGCTCTCAAGTGAACACTGAAGCTTTCTTT
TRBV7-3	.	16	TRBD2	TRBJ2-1	CASSALAGGPYNEQFF	TGTGCCAGCAGCGCCCTAGCGGGAGGCCCCTACAATGAGCAGTTCTTC
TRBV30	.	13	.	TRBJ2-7	CARGGSPSYEQYF	TGTGCCCGTGGTGGATCGCCCTCCTACGAGCAGTACTTC
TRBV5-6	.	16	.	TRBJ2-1	CASSLNLAASYNEQFF	TGTGCCAGCAGCCTCAACTTAGCGGCCTCCTACAATGAGCAGTTCTTC
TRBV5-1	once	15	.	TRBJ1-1	CASSLPQGMNTEAFF	TGCGCCAGCAGCCTCCCCCAGGGGATGAACACTGAAGCTTTCTTT
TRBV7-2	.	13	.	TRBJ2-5	CASSLVRKETQYF	TGTGCCAGCAGCTTAGTAAGAAAAGAGACCCAGTACTTC
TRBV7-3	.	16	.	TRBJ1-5	CASSLMVKTSNQPQHF	TGTGCCAGCAGCTTAATGGTAAAAACAAGCAATCAGCCCCAGCATTTT
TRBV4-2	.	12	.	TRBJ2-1	CASSQISGEQFF	TGTGCCAGCAGCCAAATTAGCGGAGAGCAGTTCTTC
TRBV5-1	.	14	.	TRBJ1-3	CASSLPGDGNTIYF	TGCGCCAGCAGCTTGCCGGGTGACGGAAACACCATATATTTT
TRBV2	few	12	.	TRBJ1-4	CASSGAYGKLFF	TGTGCCAGCAGTGGGGCGTATGGAAAACTGTTTTTT
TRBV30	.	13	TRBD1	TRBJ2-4	CAWSASGGRVQYF	TGTGCCTGGAGCGCGTCAGGGGGAAGGGTTCAGTACTTC
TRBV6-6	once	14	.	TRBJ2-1	CASSSPETYNEQFF	TGTGCCAGCAGTTCCCCTGAGACATACAATGAGCAGTTCTTC
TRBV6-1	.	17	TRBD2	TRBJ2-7	CASSGEELAGVVYEQYF	TGTGCCAGCAGTGGAGAAGAACTAGCGGGAGTTGTCTACGAGCAGTACTTC
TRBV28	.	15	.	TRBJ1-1	CASSLSGGLGTEAFF	TGTGCCAGCAGTTTATCCGGGGGCCTGGGGACTGAAGCTTTCTTT
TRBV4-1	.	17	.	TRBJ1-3	CASSQDQGPLGMDTIYF	TGCGCCAGCAGCCAAGATCAAGGTCCCCTCGGAATGGACACCATATATTTT
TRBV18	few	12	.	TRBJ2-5	CASSPRQETQYF	TGTGCCAGCTCACCAAGGCAAGAGACCCAGTACTTC
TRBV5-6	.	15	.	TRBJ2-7	CASSLAGSVIREQYF	TGTGCCAGCAGCTTGGCCGGCTCCGTTATAAGAGAGCAGTACTTC
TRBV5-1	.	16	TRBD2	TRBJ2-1	CASSFYGLAIYNEQFF	TGCGCCAGCAGCTTTTACGGACTAGCGATCTACAATGAGCAGTTCTTC
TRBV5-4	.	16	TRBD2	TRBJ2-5	CASSLGTSGRGETQYF	TGTGCCAGCAGCTTAGGGACTAGCGGGAGAGGGGAGACCCAGTACTTC
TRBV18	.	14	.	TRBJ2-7	CASSAEAAGYEQYF	TGTGCCAGCTCCGCGGAGGCAGCCGGCTACGAGCAGTACTTC
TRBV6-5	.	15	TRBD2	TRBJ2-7	CASKGEREASYEQYF	TGTGCCAGCAAAGGAGAACGGGAGGCCTCCTACGAGCAGTACTTC
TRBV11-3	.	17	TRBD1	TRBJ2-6	CASSPGTGASGANVLTF	TGTGCCAGCAGCCCCGGGACAGGGGCATCTGGGGCCAACGTCCTGACTTTC
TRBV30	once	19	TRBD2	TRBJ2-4	CAWSVLRGTSGVAKNIQYF	TGTGCCTGGAGTGTACTTAGAGGGACTAGCGGGGTAGCCAAAAACATTCAGTACTTC
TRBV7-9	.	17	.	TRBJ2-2	CASSLKRRDVNTGELFF	TGTGCCAGCAGCTTAAAGAGGCGGGATGTTAACACCGGGGAGCTGTTTTTT
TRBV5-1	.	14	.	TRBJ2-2	CASSVRDSTGELFF	TGCGCCAGCAGCGTCCGGGACTCCACCGGGGAGCTGTTTTTT
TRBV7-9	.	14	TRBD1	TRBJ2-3	CASSFFPGGDTQYF	TGTGCCAGCAGCTTTTTTCCAGGGGGAGATACGCAGTATTTT
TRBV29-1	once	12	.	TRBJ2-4	CSGGSGKNIRYF	TGCAGCGGGGGGAGCGGCAAAAACATTCGGTACTTC
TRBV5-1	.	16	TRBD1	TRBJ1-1	CASSPGHAGGDTEAFF	TGCGCCAGCAGCCCCGGACATGCAGGGGGCGACACTGAAGCTTTCTTT
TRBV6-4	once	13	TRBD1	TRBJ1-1	CASRQQGGTEAFF	TGTGCCAGCAGGCAACAGGGGGGGACTGAAGCTTTCTTT
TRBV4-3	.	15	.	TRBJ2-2	CASSQLGRGTGELFF	TGCGCCAGCAGCCAGCTCGGTCGGGGCACCGGGGAGCTGTTTTTT
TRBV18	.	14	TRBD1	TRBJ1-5	CASSPGQGAGPQHF	TGTGCCAGCTCACCCGGGCAGGGGGCAGGGCCCCAGCATTTT
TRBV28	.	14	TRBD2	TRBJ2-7	CASSPLAGTYEQYF	TGTGCCAGCAGTCCATTAGCGGGTACCTACGAGCAGTACTTC
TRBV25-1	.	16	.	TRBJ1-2	CASSDYAGRGYYGYTF	TGTGCCAGCAGTGACTACGCAGGTCGGGGGTACTATGGCTACACCTTC
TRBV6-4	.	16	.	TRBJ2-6	CASSDPLADGANVLTF	TGTGCCAGCAGTGACCCCCTAGCAGACGGGGCCAACGTCCTGACTTTC
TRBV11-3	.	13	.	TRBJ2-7	CASSLSSIHEQYF	TGTGCCAGCAGCCTCTCCTCCATCCACGAGCAGTACTTC
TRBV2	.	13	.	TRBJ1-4	CASSEGTGRKLFF	TGTGCCAGCAGTGAAGGGACCGGACGAAAACTGTTTTTT
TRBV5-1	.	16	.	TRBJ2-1	CASSLGGGLPWDEQFF	TGCGCCAGCAGCTTGGGTGGCGGACTACCATGGGATGAGCAGTTCTTC
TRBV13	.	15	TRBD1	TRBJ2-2	CASSLGDRNTGELFF	TGTGCCAGCAGCTTGGGGGACAGGAACACCGGGGAGCTGTTTTTT
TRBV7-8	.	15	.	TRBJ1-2	CASSDFRGALAGYTF	TGTGCCAGCAGTGACTTTCGCGGGGCTCTGGCGGGCTACACCTTC
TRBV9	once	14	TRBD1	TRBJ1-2	CASSPTGGTGGYTF	TGTGCCAGCAGCCCGACAGGGGGCACGGGGGGCTACACCTTC
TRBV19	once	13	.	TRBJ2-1	CASSTGRRHEQFF	TGTGCCAGTAGCACGGGCCGTCGCCATGAGCAGTTCTTC
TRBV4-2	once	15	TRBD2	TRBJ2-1	CASSQASGRGSGQFF	TGTGCCAGCAGCCAGGCCAGCGGGAGGGGGTCGGGGCAGTTCTTC
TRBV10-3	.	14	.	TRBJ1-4	CAISATATNEKLFF	TGTGCCATCAGCGCTACAGCAACTAATGAAAAACTGTTTTTT
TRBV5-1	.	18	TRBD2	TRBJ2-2	CASSPSGGRTLNTGELFF	TGCGCCAGCAGCCCATCGGGCGGGAGGACCCTAAACACCGGGGAGCTGTTTTTT
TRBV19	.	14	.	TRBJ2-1	CASTGTQRNNEQFF	TGTGCCAGTACCGGGACTCAGCGGAACAATGAGCAGTTCTTC
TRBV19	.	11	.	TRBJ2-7	CASRKDHEQYF	TGTGCCAGTAGAAAGGACCACGAGCAGTACTTC
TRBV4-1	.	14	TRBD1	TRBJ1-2	CASSTGILDYGYTF	TGCGCCAGCTCGACAGGGATACTCGACTATGGCTACACCTTC
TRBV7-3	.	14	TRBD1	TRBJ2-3	CASSSTGGVDTQYF	TGTGCCAGCAGCTCTACAGGGGGAGTAGATACGCAGTATTTT
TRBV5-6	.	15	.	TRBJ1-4	CASSLSTSGGEKLFF	TGTGCCAGCAGCTTGTCCACCAGCGGGGGAGAAAAACTGTTTTTT
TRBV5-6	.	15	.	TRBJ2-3	CASSLDGRSTDTQYF	TGTGCCAGCAGCTTGGACGGACGGAGCACAGATACGCAGTATTTT
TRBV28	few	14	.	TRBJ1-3	CASKYPGRGNTIYF	TGTGCCAGCAAGTACCCGGGACGGGGAAACACCATATATTTT
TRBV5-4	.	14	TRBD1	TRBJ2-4	CASSSTGQGSIQYF	TGTGCCAGCAGCTCAACGGGACAGGGGTCCATTCAGTACTTC
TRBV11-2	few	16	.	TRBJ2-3	CASALGGAMGADTQYF	TGTGCCAGCGCCTTGGGTGGCGCGATGGGAGCAGATACGCAGTATTTT
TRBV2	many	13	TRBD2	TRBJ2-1	CASTPDWGGEQFF	TGTGCCAGCACCCCGGATTGGGGGGGTGAGCAGTTCTTC